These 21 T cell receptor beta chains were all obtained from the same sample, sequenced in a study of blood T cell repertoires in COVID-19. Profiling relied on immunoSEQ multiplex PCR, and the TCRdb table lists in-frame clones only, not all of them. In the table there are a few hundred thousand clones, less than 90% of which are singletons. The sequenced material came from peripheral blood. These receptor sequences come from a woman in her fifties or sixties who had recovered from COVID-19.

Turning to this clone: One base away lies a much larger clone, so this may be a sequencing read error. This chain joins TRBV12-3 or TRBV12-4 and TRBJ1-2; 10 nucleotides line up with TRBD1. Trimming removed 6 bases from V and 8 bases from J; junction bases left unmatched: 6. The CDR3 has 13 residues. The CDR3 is CASSPGQGLGYTF. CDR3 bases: TGTGCCAGCAGCCCGGGACAGGGGTTGGGCTACACCTTC.

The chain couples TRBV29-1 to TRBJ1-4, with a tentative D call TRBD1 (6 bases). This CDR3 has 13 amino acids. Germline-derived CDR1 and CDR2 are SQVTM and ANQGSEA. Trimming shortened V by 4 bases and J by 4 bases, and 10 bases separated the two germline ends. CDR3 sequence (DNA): TGCAGCGTTGGGACAGTACTTAATGAAAAACTGTTTTTT. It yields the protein CSVGTVLNEKLFF.

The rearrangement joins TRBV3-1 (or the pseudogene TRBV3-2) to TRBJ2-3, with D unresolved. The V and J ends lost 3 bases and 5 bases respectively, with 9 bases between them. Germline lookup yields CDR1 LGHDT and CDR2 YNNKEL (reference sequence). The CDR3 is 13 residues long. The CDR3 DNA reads TGTGCCAGCAGCCACCCCCCGGGAGATACGCAGTATTTT. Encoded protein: CASSHPPGDTQYF.

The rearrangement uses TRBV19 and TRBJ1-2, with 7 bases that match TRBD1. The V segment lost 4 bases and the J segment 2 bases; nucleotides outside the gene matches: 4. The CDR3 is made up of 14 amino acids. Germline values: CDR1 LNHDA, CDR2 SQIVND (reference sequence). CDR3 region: CASSRGTANYGYTF. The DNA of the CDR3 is TGTGCCAGTAGTAGGGGGACAGCCAACTATGGCTACACCTTC. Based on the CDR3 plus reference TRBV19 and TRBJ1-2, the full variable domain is DGGITQSPKYLFRKEGQNVTLSCEQNLNHDAMYWYRQDPGQGLRLIYYSQIVNDFQKGDIAEGYSVSREKKESFPLTVTSAQKNPTAFYLCASSRGTANYGYTFGSGTRLTVV.

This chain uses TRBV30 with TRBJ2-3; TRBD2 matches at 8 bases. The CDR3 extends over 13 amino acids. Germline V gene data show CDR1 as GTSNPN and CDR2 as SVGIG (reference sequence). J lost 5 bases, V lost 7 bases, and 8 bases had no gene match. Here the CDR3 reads CASSTSVGDTQYF. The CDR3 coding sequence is TGTGCCTCCTCGACTAGCGTCGGAGATACGCAGTATTTT. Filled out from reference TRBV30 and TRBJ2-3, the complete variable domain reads SQTIHQWPATLVQPVGSPLSLECTVEGTSNPNLYWYRQAAGRGLQLLFYSVGIGQISSEVPQNLSASRPQDRQFILSSKKLLLSDSGFYLCASSTSVGDTQYFGPGTRLTVL.

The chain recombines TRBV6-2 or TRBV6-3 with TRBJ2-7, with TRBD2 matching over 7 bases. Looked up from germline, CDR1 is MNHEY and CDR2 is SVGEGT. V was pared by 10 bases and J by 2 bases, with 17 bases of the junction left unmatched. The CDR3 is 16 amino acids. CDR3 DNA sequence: TGTGCCACCACCCCGCCGAATAGCGGGTCCGCCTACGAGCAGTACTTC. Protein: CATTPPNSGSAYEQYF.

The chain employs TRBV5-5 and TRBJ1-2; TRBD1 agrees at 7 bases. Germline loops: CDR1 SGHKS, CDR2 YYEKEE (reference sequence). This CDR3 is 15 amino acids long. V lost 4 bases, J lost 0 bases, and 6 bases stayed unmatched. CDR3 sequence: CASSTYQGANYGYTF. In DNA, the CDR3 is TGTGCCAGCAGCACCTACCAGGGGGCTAACTATGGCTACACCTTC.

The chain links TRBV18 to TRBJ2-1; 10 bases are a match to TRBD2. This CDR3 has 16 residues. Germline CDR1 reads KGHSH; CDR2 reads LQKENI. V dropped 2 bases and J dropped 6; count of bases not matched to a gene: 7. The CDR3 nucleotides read TGTGCCAGCTCACCAGAAGCGGGGGGGCGAGGCAATGAGCAGTTCTTC. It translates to CASSPEAGGRGNEQFF.

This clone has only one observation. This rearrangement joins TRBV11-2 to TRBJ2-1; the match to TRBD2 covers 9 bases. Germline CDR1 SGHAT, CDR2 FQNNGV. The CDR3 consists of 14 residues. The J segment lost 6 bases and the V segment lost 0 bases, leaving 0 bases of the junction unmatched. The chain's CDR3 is CASSLERGGNEQFF. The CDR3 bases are TGTGCCAGCAGCTTAGAGCGGGGGGGCAATGAGCAGTTCTTC.

The CDR3 bases are TGTGCCAGCAGCGCGGGACTAGCGGGGGGGTACACCGGGGAGCTGTTTTTT. Amino acid sequence: CASSAGLAGGYTGELFF. The chain links TRBV5-8 to TRBJ2-2, with 16 bases matching TRBD2. The junction had 3 bases not matched to a gene; V was cut back by 4 bases and J by 3 bases. The CDR3 consists of 17 residues. Germline values: CDR1 SGHTS, CDR2 YDEGEE. The whole variable domain, remainder taken from reference TRBV5-8 and TRBJ2-2, is EAGVTQSPTHLIKTRGQQATLRCSPISGHTSVYWYQQALGLGLQFLLWYDEGEERNRGNFPPRFSGRQFPNYSSELNVNALELEDSALYLCASSAGLAGGYTGELFFGEGSRLTVL.

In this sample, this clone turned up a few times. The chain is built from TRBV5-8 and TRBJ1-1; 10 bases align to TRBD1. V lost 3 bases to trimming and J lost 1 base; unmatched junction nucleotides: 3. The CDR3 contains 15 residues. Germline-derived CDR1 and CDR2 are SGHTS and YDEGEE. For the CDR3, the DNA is TGTGCCAGCAGCTACTGGACAGGGGGGAACACTGAAGCTTTCTTT. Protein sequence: CASSYWTGGNTEAFF.

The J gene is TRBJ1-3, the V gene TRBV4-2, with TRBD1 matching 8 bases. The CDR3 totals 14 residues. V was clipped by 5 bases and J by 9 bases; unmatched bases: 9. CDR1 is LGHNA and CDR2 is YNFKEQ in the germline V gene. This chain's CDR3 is CASSVGQGRGTIYF. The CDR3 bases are TGTGCCAGCAGCGTCGGACAGGGAAGGGGCACCATATATTTT.

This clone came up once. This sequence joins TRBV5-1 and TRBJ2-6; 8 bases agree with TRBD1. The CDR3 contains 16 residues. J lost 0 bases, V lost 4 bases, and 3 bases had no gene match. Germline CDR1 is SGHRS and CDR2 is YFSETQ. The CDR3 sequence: CASSMTGASGANVLTF. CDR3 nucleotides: TGCGCCAGCAGCATGACAGGGGCCTCTGGGGCCAACGTCCTGACTTTC.

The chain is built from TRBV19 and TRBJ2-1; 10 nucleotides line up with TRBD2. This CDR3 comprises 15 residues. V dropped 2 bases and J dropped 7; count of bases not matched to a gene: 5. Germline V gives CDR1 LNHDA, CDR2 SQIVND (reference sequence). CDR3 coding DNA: TGTGCCAGTAGTATAAAGCGGGGGGGAAGTAATGAGCAGTTCTTC. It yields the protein CASSIKRGGSNEQFF.

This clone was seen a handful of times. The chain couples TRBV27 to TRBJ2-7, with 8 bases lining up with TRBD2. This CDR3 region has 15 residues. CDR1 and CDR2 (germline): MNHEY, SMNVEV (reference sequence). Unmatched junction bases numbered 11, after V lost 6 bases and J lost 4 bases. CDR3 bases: TGTGCCAGCAGCGAGAGGCCGGGACTAGTTTACGAGCAGTACTTC. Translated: CASSERPGLVYEQYF.

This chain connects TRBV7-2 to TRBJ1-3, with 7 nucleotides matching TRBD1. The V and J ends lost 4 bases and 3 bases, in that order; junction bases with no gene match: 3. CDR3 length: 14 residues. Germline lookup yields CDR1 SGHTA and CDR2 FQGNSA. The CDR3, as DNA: TGTGCCAGCAGCTCAGACAGGGTTGGAAACACCATATATTTT. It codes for CASSSDRVGNTIYF. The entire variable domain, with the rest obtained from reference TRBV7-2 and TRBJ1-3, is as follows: GAGVSQSPSNKVTEKGKDVELRCDPISGHTALYWYRQSLGQGLEFLIYFQGNSAPDKSGLPSDRFSAERTGGSVSTLTIQRTQQEDSAVYLCASSSDRVGNTIYFGEGSWLTVV.

The DNA of the CDR3 is TGTGCCAGTAGTGCTAGGACAGGGACTTACGAGCAGTACTTC. It is translated as CASSARTGTYEQYF. The chain employs TRBV19 and TRBJ2-7; 8 bases line up with TRBD1. J gave up 4 bases and V 5 bases, and 7 bases lay outside the gene matches. This CDR3 region has 14 residues. Germline loops: CDR1 LNHDA, CDR2 SQIVND (reference sequence).

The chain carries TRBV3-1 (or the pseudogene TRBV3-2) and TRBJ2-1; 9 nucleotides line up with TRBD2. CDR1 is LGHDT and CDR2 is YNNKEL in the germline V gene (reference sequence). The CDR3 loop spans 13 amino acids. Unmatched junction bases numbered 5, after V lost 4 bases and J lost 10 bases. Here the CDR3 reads CASSLLTSGEQFF. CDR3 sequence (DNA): TGTGCCAGCAGCCTATTGACTAGCGGCGAGCAGTTCTTC.

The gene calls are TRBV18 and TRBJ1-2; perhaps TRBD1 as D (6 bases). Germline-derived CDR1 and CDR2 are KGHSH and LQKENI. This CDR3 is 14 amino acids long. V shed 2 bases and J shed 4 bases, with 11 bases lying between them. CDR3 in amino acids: CASSPEQGGYGYTF. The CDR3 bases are TGTGCCAGCTCACCAGAACAGGGCGGCTATGGCTACACCTTC. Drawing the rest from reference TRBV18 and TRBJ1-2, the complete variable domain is NAGVMQNPRHLVRRRGQEARLRCSPMKGHSHVYWYRQLPEEGLKFMVYLQKENIIDESGMPKERFSAEFPKEGPSILRIQQVVRGDSAAYFCASSPEQGGYGYTFGSGTRLTVV.

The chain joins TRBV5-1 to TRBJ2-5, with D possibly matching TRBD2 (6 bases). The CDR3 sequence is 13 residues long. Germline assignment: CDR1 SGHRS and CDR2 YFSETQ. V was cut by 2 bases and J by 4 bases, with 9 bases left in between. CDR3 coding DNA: TGCGCCAGCAGCTTCCCGGAGGGAGAGACCCAGTACTTC. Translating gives CASSFPEGETQYF.

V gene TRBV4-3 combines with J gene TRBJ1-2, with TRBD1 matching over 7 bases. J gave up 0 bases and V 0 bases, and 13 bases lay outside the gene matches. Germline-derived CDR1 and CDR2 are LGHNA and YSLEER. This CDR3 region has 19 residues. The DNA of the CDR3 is TGCGCCAGCAGCCAAGAAGGCGGCAAGGGGGCAGGGGCTAACTATGGCTACACCTTC. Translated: CASSQEGGKGAGANYGYTF.